This T cell receptor (beta chain) emerged from a study of tumor and adjacent non-tumor tissue in lung cancer (dated by TCRdb to 2017 to 2018). Context from the whole study: Patients with adenocarcinoma (approximately 11), squamous cell carcinoma (2) and small cell lung cancer (1) were included in the cohort. Ages among the roughly 15 patients ranged from roughly 30 to 76 years, there were ten or so men and 5 women, and disease was at TNM stage I to III. In total, sequencing yielded over 95 million productive TCRbeta reads, which works out to an average of around 4.2 million reads per sample. Bulk TCRbeta repertoires were compared between lung tumor tissue and matched distant non-tumor lung tissue obtained from 15 lung cancer patients. For each patient, one tumor sample and one normal lung sample were taken, giving some 33 paired specimens that underwent TCRbeta CDR3 sequencing.

Remarks on this clonotype: Its antigen is currently not known. A much larger clone lies one base from this, so it may be a read error.

From the cysteine through the phenylalanine, the CDR3 covers 16 amino acids. Only CDR3 DNA is held: 48 bases, read in frame from base 1. Based on the germline V gene, the CDR1 and CDR2 sequences are SGHVS and FQNEAQ. What the study reported, not specific to this receptor: Because peripheral blood was not sequenced, the blood TCRbeta repertoires of the lung cancer patients in the study went unexamined. The top 100 clones accounted for a significantly larger cumulative portion of the repertoire in normal lung than in tumor tissue. The cohort had only approximately 15 patients, and the authors noted that larger samples and more detailed clinical data are needed. TCR diversity was significantly higher in younger patients, and greater tumor TCR diversity was associated with shorter overall survival and shorter disease-free survival. TCR diversity (inverse Simpson) was significantly higher in tumor than in normal lung tissue (around 450 vs 150, P = 0.0075, Mann-Whitney U test). Neither the sequencing platform nor unique molecular identifiers are mentioned in the methods.

Bulk unsorted tissue served as the source for RNA extraction, and RNA quality was assessed using a NanoDrop ND-1000 and an Agilent 2100. Newly diagnosed lung cancer patients without prior chemotherapy who had been admitted for thoracic surgery in China between August and November 2014 were enrolled as donors. Patients who had received previous radiotherapy or chemotherapy, or who had another concurrent cancer, were excluded from the study. Surgical tissue pieces of roughly 1-2.2 cm3 were preserved in RNAlater solution and stored at -80 °C until use. The library relied on multiplex PCR. The sequencing machine was an Illumina HiSeq 2500. TCRbeta libraries were constructed through three rounds of nested PCR with primers (Table S4) according to protocols modified from ARM-PCR. Before sequencing, PCR products of 200-500 bp were cut from the gel and purified using the QIAquick gel extraction kit. The original pipeline was this. Trimmomatic was used to clean the reads, FLASH was used to merge the reads into complete CDR3 sequences, and MiTCR was used to assign the reads to V(D)J germline segments. Clonal diversity was calculated as the inverse Simpson's index using VDJtools. In-frame sequences lacking a premature stop codon were counted as productive reads. The raw public reads went through TCRdb reprocessing: fastp at Q25, MiXCR clone calling, in-frame beta chains kept. Every entry covers one CDR3 protein and lists the most common genes and DNA from its rows. The V and J calls were determined by TCRdb, not by the authors. Counted in this sample were approximately 86,000 distinct CDR3 sequences; over 55% of them appeared once. The ten largest clonotypes hold around 10% of the sample.

The specimen sequenced was lung tumor tissue. The origin of this receptor is a middle-aged woman with non-small cell lung cancer. The chain uses TRBV7-8 and TRBJ2-3, with TRBD1 identical over 9 junction bases. The nucleotide sequence is TGTGCCAGCAGCTTAAGGGACAGGGTAGCAACGGATATGCAGTATTTT. It codes for CASSLRDRVATDMQYF.